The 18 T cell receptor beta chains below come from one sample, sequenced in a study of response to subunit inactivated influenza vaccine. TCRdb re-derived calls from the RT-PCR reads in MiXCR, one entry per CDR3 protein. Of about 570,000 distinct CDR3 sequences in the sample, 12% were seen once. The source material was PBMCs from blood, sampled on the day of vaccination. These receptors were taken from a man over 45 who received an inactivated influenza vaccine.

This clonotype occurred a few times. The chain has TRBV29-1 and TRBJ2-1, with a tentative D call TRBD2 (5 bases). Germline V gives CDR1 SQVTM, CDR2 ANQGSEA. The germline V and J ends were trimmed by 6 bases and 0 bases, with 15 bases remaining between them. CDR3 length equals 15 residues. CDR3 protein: CSVGNTGSSYNEQFF. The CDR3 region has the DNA TGCAGCGTGGGAAACACGGGAAGCTCCTACAATGAGCAGTTCTTC.

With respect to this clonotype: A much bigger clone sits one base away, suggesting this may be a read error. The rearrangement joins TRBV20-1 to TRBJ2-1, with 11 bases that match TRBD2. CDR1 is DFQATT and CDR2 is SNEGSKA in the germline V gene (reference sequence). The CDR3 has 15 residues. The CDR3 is CSAIPSGGPYNEQIF. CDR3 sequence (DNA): TGCAGTGCTATTCCTAGCGGGGGGCCCTACAATGAGCAGATCTTC.

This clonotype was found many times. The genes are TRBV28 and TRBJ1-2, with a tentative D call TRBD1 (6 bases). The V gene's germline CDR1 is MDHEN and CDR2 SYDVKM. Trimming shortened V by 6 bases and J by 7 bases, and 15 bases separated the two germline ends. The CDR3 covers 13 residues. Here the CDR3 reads CASSLNREVGYTF. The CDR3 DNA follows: TGTGCCAGCAGCTTAAACAGGGAAGTTGGCTACACCTTC.

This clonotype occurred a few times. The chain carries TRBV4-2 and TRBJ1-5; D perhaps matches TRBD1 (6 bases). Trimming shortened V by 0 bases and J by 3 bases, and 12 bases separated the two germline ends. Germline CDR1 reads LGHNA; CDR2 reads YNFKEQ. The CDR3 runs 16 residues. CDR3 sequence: CASSQDLQGINQPQHF. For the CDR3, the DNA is TGTGCCAGCAGCCAAGATTTACAGGGTATCAATCAGCCCCAGCATTTT.

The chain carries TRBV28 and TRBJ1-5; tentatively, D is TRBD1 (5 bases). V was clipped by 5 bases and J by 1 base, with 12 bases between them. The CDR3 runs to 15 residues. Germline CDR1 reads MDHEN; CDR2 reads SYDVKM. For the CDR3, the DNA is TGTGCCAGCAGTACGGGCACAGGAAGCAATCAGCCCCAGCATTTT. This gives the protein CASSTGTGSNQPQHF.

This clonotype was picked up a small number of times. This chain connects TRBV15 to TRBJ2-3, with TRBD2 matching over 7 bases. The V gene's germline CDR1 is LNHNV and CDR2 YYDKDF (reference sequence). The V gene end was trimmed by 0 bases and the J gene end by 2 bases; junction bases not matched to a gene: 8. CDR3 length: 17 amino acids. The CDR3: CATSRDVARGITDTQYF. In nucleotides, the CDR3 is TGTGCCACCAGCAGAGATGTGGCGCGGGGGATCACAGATACGCAGTATTTT.

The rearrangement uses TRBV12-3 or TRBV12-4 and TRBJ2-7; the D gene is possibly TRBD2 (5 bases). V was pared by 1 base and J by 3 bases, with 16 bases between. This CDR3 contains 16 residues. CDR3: CASSLGEPTLGYEQYF. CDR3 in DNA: TGTGCCAGCAGTTTAGGGGAGCCTACGCTGGGCTACGAGCAGTACTTC.

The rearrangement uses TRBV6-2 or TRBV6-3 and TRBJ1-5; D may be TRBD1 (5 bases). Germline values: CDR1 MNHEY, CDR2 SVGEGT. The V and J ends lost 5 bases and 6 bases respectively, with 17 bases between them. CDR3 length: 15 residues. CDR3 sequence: CASSTEGRVSQPQHF. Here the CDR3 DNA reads TGTGCCAGCAGTACGGAGGGACGGGTGAGTCAGCCCCAGCATTTT.

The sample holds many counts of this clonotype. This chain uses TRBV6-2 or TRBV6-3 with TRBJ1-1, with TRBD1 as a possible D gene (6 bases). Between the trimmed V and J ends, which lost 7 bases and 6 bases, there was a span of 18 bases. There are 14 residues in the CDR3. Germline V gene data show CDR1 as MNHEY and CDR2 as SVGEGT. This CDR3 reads CASNRDRTQSEAFF. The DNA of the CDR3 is TGTGCCAGCAATCGCGACAGGACCCAATCTGAAGCTTTCTTT.

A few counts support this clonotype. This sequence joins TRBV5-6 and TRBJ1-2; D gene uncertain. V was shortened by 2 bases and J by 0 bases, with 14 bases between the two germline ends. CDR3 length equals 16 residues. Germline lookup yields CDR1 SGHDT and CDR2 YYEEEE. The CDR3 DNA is TGTGCCAGCAGCTTAATGAACGCCGTAGCTAACTATGGCTACACCTTC. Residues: CASSLMNAVANYGYTF.

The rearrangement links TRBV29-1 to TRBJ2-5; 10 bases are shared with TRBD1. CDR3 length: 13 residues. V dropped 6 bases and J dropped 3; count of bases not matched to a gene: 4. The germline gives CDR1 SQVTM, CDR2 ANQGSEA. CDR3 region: CSVVGQGKETQYF. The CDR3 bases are TGCAGCGTAGTGGGACAGGGGAAAGAGACCCAGTACTTC.

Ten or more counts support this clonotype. CDR3 sequence: CASSLAAGTEAFF. In nucleotides, the CDR3 is TGTGCCAGCAGCTTAGCAGCAGGCACTGAAGCTTTCTTT. The V call is TRBV7-2, the J call TRBJ1-1; D gene unclear. V shed 0 bases and J shed 4 bases, with 6 bases lying between them. There are 13 residues in the CDR3. Looked up from germline, CDR1 is SGHTA and CDR2 is FQGNSA. The variable domain in full, completed from reference TRBV7-2 and TRBJ1-1, reads GAGVSQSPSNKVTEKGKDVELRCDPISGHTALYWYRQSLGQGLEFLIYFQGNSAPDKSGLPSDRFSAERTGGSVSTLTIQRTQQEDSAVYLCASSLAAGTEAFFGQGTRLTVV.

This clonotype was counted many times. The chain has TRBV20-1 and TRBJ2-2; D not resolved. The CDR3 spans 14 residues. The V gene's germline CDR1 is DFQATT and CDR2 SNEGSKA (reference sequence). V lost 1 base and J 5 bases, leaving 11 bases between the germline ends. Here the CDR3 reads CSARGSLETGELFF. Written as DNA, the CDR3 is TGCAGTGCTAGAGGGAGCCTAGAAACCGGGGAGCTGTTTTTT.

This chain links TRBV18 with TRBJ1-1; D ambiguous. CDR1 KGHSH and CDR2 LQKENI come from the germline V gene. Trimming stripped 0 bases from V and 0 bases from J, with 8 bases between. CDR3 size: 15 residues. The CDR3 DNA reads TGTGCCAGCTCACCACCAGAGAACATGAACACTGAAGCTTTCTTT. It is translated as CASSPPENMNTEAFF.

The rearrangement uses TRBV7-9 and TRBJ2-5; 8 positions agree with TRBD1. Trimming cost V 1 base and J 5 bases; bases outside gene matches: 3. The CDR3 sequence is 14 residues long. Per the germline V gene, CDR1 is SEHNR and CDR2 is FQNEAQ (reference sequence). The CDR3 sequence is CASSLGQGWETQYF. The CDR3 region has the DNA TGTGCCAGCAGCTTAGGACAGGGGTGGGAGACCCAGTACTTC.

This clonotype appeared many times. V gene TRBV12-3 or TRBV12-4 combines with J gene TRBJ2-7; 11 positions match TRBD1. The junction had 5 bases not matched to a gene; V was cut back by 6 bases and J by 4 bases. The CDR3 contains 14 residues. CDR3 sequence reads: CASRPGQGGYEQYF. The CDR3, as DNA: TGTGCCAGCAGGCCGGGACAGGGGGGGTACGAGCAGTACTTC.

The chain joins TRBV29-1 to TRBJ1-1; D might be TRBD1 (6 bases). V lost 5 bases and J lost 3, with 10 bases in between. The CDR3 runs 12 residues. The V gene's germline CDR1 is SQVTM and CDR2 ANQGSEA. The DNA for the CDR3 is TGCAGCGTTCTCGGACAGCACACTGAAGCTTTCTTT. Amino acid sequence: CSVLGQHTEAFF.

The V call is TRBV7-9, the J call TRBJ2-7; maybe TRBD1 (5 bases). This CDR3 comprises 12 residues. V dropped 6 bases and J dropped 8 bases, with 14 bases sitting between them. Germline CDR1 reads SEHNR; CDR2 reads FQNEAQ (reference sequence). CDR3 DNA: TGTGCCAGCAGTATGACAGATTCCAAGCAGTACTTC. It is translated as CASSMTDSKQYF.